This TCR beta chain is from a study of T cells in Graves' hyperthyroidism and ophthalmopathy. Worth noting for this clonotype: Its antigen is not known.

RNA transcripts gave rise to amplified TCR beta CDR3 regions. A first-round RT-PCR of the TCR CDR3 used the HTBI primer set. Each CDR3 protein gets one entry after TCRdb re-called the multiplex PCR reads with MiXCR. The sample shows hundreds of thousands of distinct CDR3 sequences, roughly 40% of them seen only once. Study observations and caveats: The blood repertoire included most of the expanded thyroid clonotypes above 0.001. Onset of ophthalmopathy came a median about 6.5 months after the model predicted it.

Trimming pared 5 bases from V and 3 bases from J, leaving 17 bases between. This CDR3 spans 15 amino acids. CDR1 and CDR2 (germline): SGDLS, YYNGEE. These patients, aged 18 to 65, had recently diagnosed hyperthyroidism lasting under 2 months. Diagnoses rested on clinical symptoms, serum thyroxine and TRAb, thyroid ultrasound and orbital computed tomography. This receptor was obtained from a man between 18 and 35 years old with Graves' hyperthyroidism. The V gene is TRBV9, the J gene TRBJ1-1; D unresolved. The sample was blood. The CDR3, as DNA: TGTGCCAGCAGAGACACTTCGGGCGGCGACACTGAAGCTTTCTTT. The encoded protein is CASRDTSGGDTEAFF. Based on the CDR3 plus reference TRBV9 and TRBJ1-1, the full variable domain is DSGVTQTPKHLITATGQRVTLRCSPRSGDLSVYWYQQSLDQGLQFLIQYYNGEERAKGNILERFSAQQFPDLHSELNLSSLELGDSALYFCASRDTSGGDTEAFFGQGTRLTVV.